These 14 T cell receptor beta chains were all obtained from the same sample, sequenced in a study of blood T cells in healthy people across ages (dated by TCRdb to the mid-2010s). Library preparation was by 5' RACE. TCRdb lists the instrument as Illumina HiSeq 2500. A second PCR of about 7 to 12 cycles was run with a J-beta primer mix and a sample-barcoded 5' primer. The raw public data were reprocessed by TCRdb itself: fastp quality trimming at Q25, MiXCR clonotype calling, in-frame beta chains only. Rows with one shared CDR3 protein collapse into an entry with the most common genes and DNA. For this sample there are approximately 1,100,000 distinct CDR3 sequences; less than 50% appear just once. The ten largest clones represent 18% of the sample. The material sequenced was blood. The receptor set was obtained from a woman between 55 and 75 years old in good health.

This clonotype has a handful of counts. The chain combines TRBV29-1 with TRBJ1-2; D is unclear. The germline gives CDR1 SQVTM, CDR2 ANQGSEA. With 6 bases removed from V and 4 bases from J, the gap between germline ends came to 15 bases. The CDR3 totals 13 residues. CDR3 nucleotides: TGCAGCGTGGACCCCCCGGGAGCCTATGGCTACACCTTC. Its protein product is CSVDPPGAYGYTF. The entire variable domain, with the rest obtained from reference TRBV29-1 and TRBJ1-2, is as follows: SAVISQKPSRDICQRGTSLTIQCQVDSQVTMMFWYRQQPGQSLTLIATANQGSEATYESGFVIDKFPISRPNLTFSTLTVSNMSPEDSSIYLCSVDPPGAYGYTFGSGTRLTVV.

V and J are TRBV28 and TRBJ2-1; TRBD2 agrees at 9 bases. Germline CDR1 reads MDHEN; CDR2 reads SYDVKM. The junction had 14 bases not matched to a gene; V was cut back by 2 bases and J by 0 bases. The CDR3 has 20 residues. The CDR3 nucleotides are TGTGCCAGCAGTTTAACCAAGCCGGGACTAGCTTTTAACTCCTACAATGAGCAGTTCTTC. This gives the protein CASSLTKPGLAFNSYNEQFF.

This clonotype appeared a few times. The chain is built from TRBV7-2 and TRBJ2-1, with unresolved D. Germline V gene sequence: CDR1 SGHTA, CDR2 FQGNSA. V was pared by 4 bases and J by 6 bases, with 10 bases between. This CDR3 has 13 residues. The CDR3 reads CASSSWEPNEQFF. The CDR3 DNA reads TGTGCCAGCAGCTCGTGGGAACCCAATGAGCAGTTCTTC. Full variable domain (missing parts from reference TRBV7-2 and TRBJ2-1): GAGVSQSPSNKVTEKGKDVELRCDPISGHTALYWYRQSLGQGLEFLIYFQGNSAPDKSGLPSDRFSAERTGGSVSTLTIQRTQQEDSAVYLCASSSWEPNEQFFGPGTRLTVL.

The genes are TRBV27 and TRBJ2-5; 7 nucleotides agree with TRBD2. The DNA end is more similar to TRBJ2-7, so the J call may be wrong. The CDR3 runs to 14 residues. Germline CDR1 MNHEY, CDR2 SMNVEV (reference sequence). CDR3 region: CASSLAGVRNEQYF. In DNA form, the CDR3 reads TGTGCCAGCAGTTTAGCGGGAGTCAGGAACGAGCAGTACTTC.

This clonotype was observed a handful of times. The CDR3 coding sequence is TGTGCCAGCAGTACTCTATGGCCACCGGGGGAGACCCAGTACTTC. Protein: CASSTLWPPGETQYF. This rearrangement joins TRBV27 to TRBJ2-5; possibly TRBD2 for D (5 bases). The germline gives CDR1 MNHEY, CDR2 SMNVEV (reference sequence). The CDR3 totals 15 residues. The V end lost 5 bases, the J end lost 5 bases, and 18 bases lay between the germline ends.

Comment on this clonotype: Relative to the germline gene, one junction end is altered; a read error may explain this. V and J are TRBV12-3 or TRBV12-4 and TRBJ2-7; 8 bases map to TRBD1. This CDR3 spans 16 amino acids. The CDR3 coding sequence is TGTACCAGCAGTAAGAGTCCACGGGACAGGAGCTACGAGCAGTACTTC. As protein: CTSSKSPRDRSYEQYF.

This clonotype was detected ten times or more. The chain carries TRBV7-3 and TRBJ2-7; perhaps TRBD2 as D (5 bases). The length of the CDR3 is 15 residues. V shed 2 bases and J shed 4 bases, with 15 bases lying between them. Germline V gives CDR1 SGHTA, CDR2 FQGTGA. This chain's CDR3 is CASSLRPGKGYEQYF. As DNA, the CDR3 is TGTGCCAGCAGCTTACGACCCGGGAAGGGTTACGAGCAGTACTTC.

The chain links TRBV5-4 to TRBJ1-6; D is unresolved. The CDR3 spans 15 residues. CDR1 and CDR2 (germline): SGHNT, YYREEE (reference sequence). V was shortened by 0 bases and J by 2 bases, with 6 bases between the two germline ends. The CDR3 loop reads CASSLGGPYNSPLHF. In nucleotides, the CDR3 is TGTGCCAGCAGCTTGGGAGGCCCCTATAATTCACCCCTCCACTTT.

This clonotype came up a few times. The CDR3 protein is CASSYGIRTVGNEKLFF. The DNA for the CDR3 is TGTGCCAGCAGCTATGGTATCCGGACAGTCGGTAATGAAAAACTGTTTTTT. V usage is TRBV6-5 and J usage is TRBJ1-4; the D gene is possibly TRBD1 (6 bases). Germline V gives CDR1 MNHEY, CDR2 SVGAGI. The V and J ends lost 6 bases and 4 bases respectively, with 21 bases between them. The CDR3 is 17 residues long.

The sample holds a few counts of this clonotype. The V call is TRBV24-1, the J call TRBJ2-1; 10 positions match TRBD1. Germline V gene data show CDR1 as KGHDR and CDR2 as SFDVKD. The CDR3 sequence is 17 residues long. With 3 bases clipped from V and 8 bases from J, the junction kept 12 bases outside the gene matches. CDR3 DNA: TGTGCCACCAGTGATCCTAATCCGGGACAGGGGATCCATGAGCAGTTCTTC. Its translation is CATSDPNPGQGIHEQFF.

CDR3: CASSLKMNEQFF. DNA of the CDR3: TGTGCCAGCAGCTTAAAGATGAATGAGCAGTTCTTC. The gene calls are TRBV11-2 and TRBJ2-1; D unresolved. V was cut by 2 bases and J by 7 bases, with 6 bases left in between. The length of the CDR3 is 12 residues. Germline CDR1 SGHAT, CDR2 FQNNGV.

V is TRBV29-1 and J is TRBJ1-2; D is uncertain. The CDR3 covers 11 residues. The V gene's germline CDR1 is SQVTM and CDR2 ANQGSEA. Trimming removed 6 bases at V and 8 bases at J, with 13 bases between. The CDR3 nucleotides are TGCAGCGTCTCGACGGGGTCCGGCTACACCTTC. Protein sequence: CSVSTGSGYTF.

The gene calls are TRBV7-8 and TRBJ2-5, with 9 bases matching TRBD1. The CDR3 is 15 residues long. After removal of 5 bases from V and 4 bases from J, the junction contained 8 bases not matched to a gene. Germline CDR1 and CDR2: SGHVS and FQNEAQ. The CDR3 nucleotides are TGTGCCAGCAGCAAGACAGGGGGGTCGAGAGAGACCCAGTACTTC. Translated, it gives CASSKTGGSRETQYF. Full variable domain (missing parts from reference TRBV7-8 and TRBJ2-5): GAGVSQSPRYKVAKRGQDVALRCDPISGHVSLFWYQQALGQGPEFLTYFQNEAQLDKSGLPSDRFFAERPEGSVSTLKIQRTQQEDSAVYLCASSKTGGSRETQYFGPGTRLLVL.

The gene calls are TRBV7-9 and TRBJ1-4, with D maybe TRBD1 (5 bases). V lost 2 bases to trimming and J lost 7 bases, with 20 bases between them. The CDR3 covers 17 residues. Germline loops: CDR1 SEHNR, CDR2 FQNEAQ (reference sequence). CDR3 protein: CASSLQDPGLGGEKLFF. In DNA form, the CDR3 reads TGTGCCAGCAGCTTACAGGATCCGGGGCTCGGAGGTGAAAAACTGTTTTTT.